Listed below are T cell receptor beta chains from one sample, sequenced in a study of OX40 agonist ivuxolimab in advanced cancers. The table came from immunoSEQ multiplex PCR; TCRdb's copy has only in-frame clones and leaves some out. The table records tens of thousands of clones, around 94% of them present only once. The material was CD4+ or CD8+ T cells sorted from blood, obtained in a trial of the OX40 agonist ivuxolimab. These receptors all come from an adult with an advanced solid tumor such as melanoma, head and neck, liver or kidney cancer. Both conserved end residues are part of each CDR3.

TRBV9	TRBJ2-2	CASSGERYTGELFF
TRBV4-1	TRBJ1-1	CASSRALGGRTEAFF
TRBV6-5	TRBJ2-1	CASSYPGLAVDEQFF
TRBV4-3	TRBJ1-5	CASSQEFAGPTLPQHF
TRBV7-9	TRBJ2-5	CASSSRDRDQETQYF
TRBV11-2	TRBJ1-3	CASSPTGAGNTIYF
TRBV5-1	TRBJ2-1	CASSYRAIESNEQFF
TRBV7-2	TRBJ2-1	CASSPGTGRTYNEQFF
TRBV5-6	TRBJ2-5	CASSYGQVKETQYF
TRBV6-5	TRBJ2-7	CASKTGQGSSYEQYF
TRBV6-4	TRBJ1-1	CASSSHRGTEAFF
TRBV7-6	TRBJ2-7	CASSSGGGLREQYF
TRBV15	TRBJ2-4	CATSRGEGENIQYF
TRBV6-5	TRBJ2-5	CASRGPQETQYF
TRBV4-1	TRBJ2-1	CASSQDRGYNEQFF